This T cell receptor beta chain was sequenced in a study of T-cell reconstitution after alpha-beta-depleted transplantation in children. TCRbeta library preparation incorporated unique molecular identifiers. MiXCR, run by TCRdb on the PCR reads, gives a single entry per CDR3 protein. The table includes more than 90,000 distinct CDR3 sequences, approximately 10% detected once. General study findings and limits: Some patients showed high day-60 TCRbeta diversity, which derived from surviving recipient T cells and thymic progenitors.

This clonotype appeared a few times. The antigen is unknown. The CDR3 has 14 residues. With 3 bases removed from V and 5 bases from J, the gap between germline ends came to 13 bases. Germline V gene lookup returns CDR1 SEHNR and CDR2 FQNEAQ (reference sequence). The specimen was PBMCs, collected before TCRalphabeta/CD19-depleted stem cell transplant. The chain combines TRBV7-9 with TRBJ2-5, with D perhaps being TRBD1 or TRBD2 (6 bases each). This sequence was found in a boy aged 2 to 9 with acute lymphoblastic leukemia, due to receive a stem cell transplant. The CDR3 here is CASSLGGALETQYF. In DNA, the CDR3 is TGTGCCAGCAGCTTGGGGGGCGCCTTGGAGACCCAGTACTTC.